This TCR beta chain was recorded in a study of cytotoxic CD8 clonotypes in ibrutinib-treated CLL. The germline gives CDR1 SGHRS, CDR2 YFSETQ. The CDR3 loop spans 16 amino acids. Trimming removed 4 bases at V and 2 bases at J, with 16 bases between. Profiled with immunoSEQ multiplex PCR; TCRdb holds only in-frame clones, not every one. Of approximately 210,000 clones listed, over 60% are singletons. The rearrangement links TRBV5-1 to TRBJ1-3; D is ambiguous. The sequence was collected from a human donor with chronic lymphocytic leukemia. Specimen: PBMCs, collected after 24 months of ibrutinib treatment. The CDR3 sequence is CASSIDNLGTGNTIYF. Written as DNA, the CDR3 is TGCGCCAGCAGCATAGACAACTTAGGGACTGGAAACACCATATATTTT.